The 7 T cell receptor beta chains below were found in one sample sequenced in a study of OX40 agonist ivuxolimab in advanced cancers. This table comes from immunoSEQ multiplex PCR, and its TCRdb copy is limited to in-frame clones, with some not included. Of 29,000 or so clones listed, just over 90% were seen once; the top ten hold around 9%. The material sequenced was CD4+ or CD8+ T cells sorted from blood, taken in a trial of the OX40 agonist ivuxolimab. The receptors were gathered from an adult with an advanced solid tumor such as melanoma, head and neck, liver or kidney cancer.

The chain recombines TRBV7-2 with TRBJ2-7; TRBD1 aligns across 7 bases. This CDR3 has 15 amino acids. Unmatched junction bases numbered 6, after V lost 4 bases and J lost 0 bases. Germline loops: CDR1 SGHTA, CDR2 FQGNSA. The CDR3 DNA reads as TGTGCCAGCAGCTGGACAGGTCCTAGCTCCTACGAGCAGTACTTC. This sequence encodes CASSWTGPSSYEQYF.

This chain links TRBV5-6 with TRBJ2-1, with 7 bases matching TRBD1. The J segment lost 0 bases and the V segment lost 3 bases, leaving 9 bases of the junction unmatched. The CDR3 covers 17 residues. The germline gives CDR1 SGHDT, CDR2 YYEEEE. Here the CDR3 reads CASSWRPDRSSYNEQFF. As DNA, the CDR3 is TGTGCCAGCAGCTGGCGTCCGGACAGGAGCTCCTACAATGAGCAGTTCTTC.

The CDR3 DNA is TGTGCCAGCAGCTCCACCGGGCCCTCCTACGAGCAGTACTTC. It codes for CASSSTGPSYEQYF. V gene TRBV11-2 combines with J gene TRBJ2-7; D uncertain. This CDR3 spans 14 amino acids. Trimming removed 4 bases at V and 0 bases at J, with 10 bases between. The V gene's germline CDR1 is SGHAT and CDR2 FQNNGV.

This chain links TRBV19 with TRBJ1-1, with D unclear. V shed 1 base and J shed 4 bases, with 10 bases lying between them. This CDR3 comprises 14 residues. Germline assignment: CDR1 LNHDA and CDR2 SQIVND (reference sequence). DNA of the CDR3: TGTGCCAGTAGTATAGCGGGCAGGAGCACTGAAGCTTTCTTT. Its protein product is CASSIAGRSTEAFF.

The chain's CDR3 is CASSAAATYEQYF. Here the CDR3 DNA reads TGTGCCAGTTCCGCGGCGGCCACCTACGAGCAGTACTTC. V usage is TRBV19 and J usage is TRBJ2-7; D ambiguous. V lost 8 bases and J lost 2, with 13 bases in between. This CDR3 region has 13 residues. Germline-derived CDR1 and CDR2 are LNHDA and SQIVND (reference sequence).

V gene TRBV5-5 combines with J gene TRBJ2-7; 10 bases agree with TRBD1. Germline V lookup: CDR1 SGHKS, CDR2 YYEKEE (reference sequence). V lost 2 bases, J lost 4 bases, and 3 bases stayed unmatched. This CDR3 has 14 residues. In DNA, the CDR3 is TGTGCCAGCAGCTTTGGACAGGGGGTTTACGAGCAGTACTTC. Protein: CASSFGQGVYEQYF.

This chain uses TRBV19 with TRBJ2-2; TRBD2 aligns across 7 bases. The J segment lost 7 bases and the V segment lost 0 bases, leaving 5 bases of the junction unmatched. CDR3 length: 15 residues. Germline lookup yields CDR1 LNHDA and CDR2 SQIVND (reference sequence). In DNA, the CDR3 is TGTGCCAGTAGTATAGATCTACTAGCGATCGGGGAGCTGTTTTTT. Its protein is CASSIDLLAIGELFF.